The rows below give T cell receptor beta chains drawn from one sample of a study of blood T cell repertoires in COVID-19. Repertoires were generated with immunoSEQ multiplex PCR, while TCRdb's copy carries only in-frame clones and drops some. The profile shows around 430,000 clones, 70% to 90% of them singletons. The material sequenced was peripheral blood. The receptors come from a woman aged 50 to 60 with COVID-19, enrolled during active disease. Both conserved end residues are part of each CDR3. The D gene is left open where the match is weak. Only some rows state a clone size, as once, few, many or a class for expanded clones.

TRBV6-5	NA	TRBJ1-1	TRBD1	TGTGCCAGCGGGTCCGGAAGACAGGGACCAGCTTTCTTT	CASGSGRQGPAFF
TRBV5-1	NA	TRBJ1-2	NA	TGCGCCAGCAGCTTGGCTTTCAGACAGGAAGGGATAGGGCCCTATGGCTACACCTTC	CASSLAFRQEGIGPYGYTF
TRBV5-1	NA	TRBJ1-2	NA	TGCGCCAGCAGCACAGCGGGCGGAACCTATGGCTACACCTTC	CASSTAGGTYGYTF
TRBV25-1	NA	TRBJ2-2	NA	TGTGCCAGCAGTGAATATGAGGATTCCGGGGAGCTGTTTTTT	CASSEYEDSGELFF
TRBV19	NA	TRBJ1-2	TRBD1	TGTGCCAGTACCAGGGGGGCAGGTGGCTACACCTTC	CASTRGAGGYTF
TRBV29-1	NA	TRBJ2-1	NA	TGCAGCGTTGTAGGGGGGGCGCTTGCTAAATACAATGAGCAGTTCTTC	CSVVGGALAKYNEQFF
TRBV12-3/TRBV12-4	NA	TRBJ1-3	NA	TGTGCGAGCAGGAAAGGCGGCACCATATATTTT	CASRKGGTIYF
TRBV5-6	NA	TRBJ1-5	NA	TGTGCCAGCAGCTCGAGCGTATCCCCGGATTTATATCCCCCACAGCCCCAGCATTTT	CASSSSVSPDLYPPQPQHF
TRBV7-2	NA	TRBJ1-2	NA	TGTGCCAGCAGCCACCGGGGGACGATCTATGGCTACACCTTC	CASSHRGTIYGYTF
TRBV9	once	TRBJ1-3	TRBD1	TGTGCCAGCAGCGTAGTGGAGACAGGGGGTGGAAACACCATATATTTT	CASSVVETGGGNTIYF
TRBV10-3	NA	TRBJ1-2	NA	TGTGCCATCAGTGAGTCGGGCGGGCCGGTGGGCTACACCTTC	CAISESGGPVGYTF
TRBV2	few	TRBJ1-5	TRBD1	TGTGCCAGCGCAGGGGGCAAAAGCAATCAGCCCCAGCATTTT	CASAGGKSNQPQHF
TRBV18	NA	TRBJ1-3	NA	TGTGCCAGCTCTGCGGGATACGGAAACACCATATATTTT	CASSAGYGNTIYF
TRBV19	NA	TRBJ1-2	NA	TGTGCCAGTAGTATGGGCAGGGAAGGTAACTATGGCTACACCTTC	CASSMGREGNYGYTF
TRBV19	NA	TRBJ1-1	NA	TGTGCCAGTAGTCAACAGGGTACCCCGCGAGCTTTCTTT	CASSQQGTPRAFF
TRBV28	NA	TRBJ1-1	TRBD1	TGTGCCAGCAGTCTCTGGGGGACAGGGGGGTCTGAAGCTTTCTTT	CASSLWGTGGSEAFF
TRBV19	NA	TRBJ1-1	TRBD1	TGTGCCAGTAGTCCTCAGGGGGCTGCTGAAGCTTTCTTT	CASSPQGAAEAFF